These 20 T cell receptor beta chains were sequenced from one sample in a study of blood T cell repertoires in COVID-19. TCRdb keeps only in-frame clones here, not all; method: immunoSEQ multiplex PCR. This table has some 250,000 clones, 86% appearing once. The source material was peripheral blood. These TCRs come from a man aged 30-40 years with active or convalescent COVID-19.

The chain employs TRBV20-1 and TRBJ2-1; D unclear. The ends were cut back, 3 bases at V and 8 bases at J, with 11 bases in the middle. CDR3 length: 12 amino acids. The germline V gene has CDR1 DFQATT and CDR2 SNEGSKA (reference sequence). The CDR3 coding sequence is TGCAGTGCTAGTTATCTATCGCATGAGCAGTTCTTC. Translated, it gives CSASYLSHEQFF.

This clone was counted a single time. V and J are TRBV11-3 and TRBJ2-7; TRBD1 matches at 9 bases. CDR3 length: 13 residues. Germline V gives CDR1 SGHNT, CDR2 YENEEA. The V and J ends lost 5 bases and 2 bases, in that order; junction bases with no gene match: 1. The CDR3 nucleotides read TGTGCCAGCAGCCGGACAGGGGCCTACGAGCAGTACTTC. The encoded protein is CASSRTGAYEQYF.

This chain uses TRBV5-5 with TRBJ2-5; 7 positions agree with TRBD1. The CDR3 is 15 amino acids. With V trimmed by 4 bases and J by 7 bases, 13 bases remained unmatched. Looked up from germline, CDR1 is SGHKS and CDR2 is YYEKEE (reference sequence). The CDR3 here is CASSLQQGLTGTQYF. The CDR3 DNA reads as TGTGCCAGCAGCCTCCAACAGGGGCTCACGGGGACCCAGTACTTC.

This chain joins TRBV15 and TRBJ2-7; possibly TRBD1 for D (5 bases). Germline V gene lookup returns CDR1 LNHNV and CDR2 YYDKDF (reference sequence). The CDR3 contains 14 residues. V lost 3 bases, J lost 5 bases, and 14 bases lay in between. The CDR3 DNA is TGTGCCACCAGCAGTAGCAGGGCCTCTAACGAGCAGTACTTC. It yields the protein CATSSSRASNEQYF.

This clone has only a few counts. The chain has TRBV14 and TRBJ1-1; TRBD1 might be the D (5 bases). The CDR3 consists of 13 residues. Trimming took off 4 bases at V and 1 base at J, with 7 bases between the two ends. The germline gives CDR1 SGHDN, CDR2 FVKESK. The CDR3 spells CASSLQGNTEAFF. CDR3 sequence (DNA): TGTGCCAGCAGCCTGCAGGGGAACACTGAAGCTTTCTTT. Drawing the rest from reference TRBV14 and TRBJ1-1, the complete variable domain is EAGVTQFPSHSVIEKGQTVTLRCDPISGHDNLYWYRRVMGKEIKFLLHFVKESKQDESGMPNNRFLAERTGGTYSTLKVQPAELEDSGVYFCASSLQGNTEAFFGQGTRLTVV.

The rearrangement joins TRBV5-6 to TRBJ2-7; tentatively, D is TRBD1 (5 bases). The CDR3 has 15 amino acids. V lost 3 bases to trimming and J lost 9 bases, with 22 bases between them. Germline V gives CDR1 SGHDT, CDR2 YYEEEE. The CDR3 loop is CASSSITRQGTGQYF. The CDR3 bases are TGTGCCAGCAGCTCCATTACCCGGCAGGGTACCGGGCAGTACTTC.

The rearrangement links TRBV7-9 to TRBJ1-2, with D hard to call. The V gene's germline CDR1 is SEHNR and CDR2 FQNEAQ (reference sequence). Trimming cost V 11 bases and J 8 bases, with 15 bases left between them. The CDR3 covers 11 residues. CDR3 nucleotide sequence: TGTGCCTTACCCTTTGGGAGAGGCTACACCTTC. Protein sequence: CALPFGRGYTF.

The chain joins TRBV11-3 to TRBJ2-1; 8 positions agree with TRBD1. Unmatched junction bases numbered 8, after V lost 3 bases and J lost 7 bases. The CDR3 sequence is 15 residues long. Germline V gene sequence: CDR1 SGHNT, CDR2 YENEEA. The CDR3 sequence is CASSFTQGAGNEQFF. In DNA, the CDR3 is TGTGCCAGCAGCTTCACCCAGGGGGCTGGGAATGAGCAGTTCTTC.

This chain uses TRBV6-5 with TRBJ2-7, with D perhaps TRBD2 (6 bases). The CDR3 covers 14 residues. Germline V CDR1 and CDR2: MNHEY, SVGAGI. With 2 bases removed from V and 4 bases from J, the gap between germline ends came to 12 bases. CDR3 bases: TGTGCCAGCAGTTACGCGGGGATCGGGTACGAGCAGTACTTC. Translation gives CASSYAGIGYEQYF.

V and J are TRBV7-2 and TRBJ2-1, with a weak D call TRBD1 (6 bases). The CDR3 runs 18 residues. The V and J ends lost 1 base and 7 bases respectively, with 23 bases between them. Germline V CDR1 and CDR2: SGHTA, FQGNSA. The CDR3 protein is CASSLGPQGPGTLNEQFF. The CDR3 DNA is TGTGCCAGCAGCTTAGGGCCTCAGGGGCCTGGGACGTTAAATGAGCAGTTCTTC. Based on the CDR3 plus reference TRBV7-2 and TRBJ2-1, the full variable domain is GAGVSQSPSNKVTEKGKDVELRCDPISGHTALYWYRQSLGQGLEFLIYFQGNSAPDKSGLPSDRFSAERTGGSVSTLTIQRTQQEDSAVYLCASSLGPQGPGTLNEQFFGPGTRLTVL.

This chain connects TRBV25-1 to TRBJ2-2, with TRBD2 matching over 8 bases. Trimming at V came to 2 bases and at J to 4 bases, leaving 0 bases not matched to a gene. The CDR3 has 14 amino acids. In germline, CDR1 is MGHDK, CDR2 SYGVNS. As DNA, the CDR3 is TGTGCCAGCAGTGAAAGCGGGGGCACCGGGGAGCTGTTTTTT. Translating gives CASSESGGTGELFF.

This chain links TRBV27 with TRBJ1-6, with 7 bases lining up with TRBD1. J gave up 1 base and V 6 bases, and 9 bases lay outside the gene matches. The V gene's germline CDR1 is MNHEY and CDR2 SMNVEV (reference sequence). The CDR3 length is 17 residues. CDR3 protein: CASSPGGYSSYNSPLHF. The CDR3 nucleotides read TGTGCCAGCAGCCCAGGGGGGTATTCGTCCTATAATTCACCCCTCCACTTT.

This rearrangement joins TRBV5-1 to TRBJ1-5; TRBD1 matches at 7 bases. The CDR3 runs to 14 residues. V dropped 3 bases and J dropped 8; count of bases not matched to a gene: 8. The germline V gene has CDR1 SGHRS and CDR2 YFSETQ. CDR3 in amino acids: CASSSGQDGEPQHF. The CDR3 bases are TGCGCCAGCAGCTCCGGACAGGATGGGGAGCCCCAGCATTTT.

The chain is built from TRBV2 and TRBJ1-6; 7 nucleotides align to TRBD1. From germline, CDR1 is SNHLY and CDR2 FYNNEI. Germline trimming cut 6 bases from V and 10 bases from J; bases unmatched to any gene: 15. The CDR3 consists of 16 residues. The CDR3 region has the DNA TGTGCCAGCAGATACAGCGACAGGGCGAGTTTGTCACCCCTCCACTTT. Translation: CASRYSDRASLSPLHF.

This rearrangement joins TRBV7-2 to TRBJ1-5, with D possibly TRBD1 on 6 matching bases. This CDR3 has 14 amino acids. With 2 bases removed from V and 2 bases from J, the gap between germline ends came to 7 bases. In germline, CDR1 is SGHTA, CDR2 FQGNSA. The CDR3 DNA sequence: TGTGCCAGCAGCTTATCAGGGGGCAATCAGCCCCAGCATTTT. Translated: CASSLSGGNQPQHF. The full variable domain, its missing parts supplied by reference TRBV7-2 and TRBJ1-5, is GAGVSQSPSNKVTEKGKDVELRCDPISGHTALYWYRQSLGQGLEFLIYFQGNSAPDKSGLPSDRFSAERTGGSVSTLTIQRTQQEDSAVYLCASSLSGGNQPQHFGDGTRLSIL.

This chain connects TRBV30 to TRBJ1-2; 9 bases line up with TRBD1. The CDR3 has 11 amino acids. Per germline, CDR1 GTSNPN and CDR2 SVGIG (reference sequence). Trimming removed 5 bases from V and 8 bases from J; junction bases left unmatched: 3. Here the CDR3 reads CAWGTGPGYTF. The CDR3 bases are TGTGCCTGGGGGACAGGGCCCGGCTACACCTTC.

CDR3 amino acids: CATSRGTGVVATEAFF. The DNA for the CDR3 is TGTGCCACCAGCAGAGGAACAGGGGTAGTGGCCACTGAAGCTTTCTTT. The rearrangement uses TRBV15 and TRBJ1-1, with 7 nucleotides matching TRBD1. Germline V CDR1 and CDR2: LNHNV, YYDKDF (reference sequence). Germline trimming cut 1 base from V and 4 bases from J; bases unmatched to any gene: 9. CDR3 length: 16 amino acids.

The CDR3, as DNA: TGTGCCAGCAGTTACGGAGTTTCTAACTATGGCTACACCTTC. This encodes CASSYGVSNYGYTF. This chain joins TRBV6-6 and TRBJ1-2; unclear D gene. Germline V gives CDR1 MNHNY, CDR2 SVGAGI (reference sequence). Trimming left V 2 bases short and J 0 bases short, with 7 bases between. The CDR3 extends over 14 amino acids.

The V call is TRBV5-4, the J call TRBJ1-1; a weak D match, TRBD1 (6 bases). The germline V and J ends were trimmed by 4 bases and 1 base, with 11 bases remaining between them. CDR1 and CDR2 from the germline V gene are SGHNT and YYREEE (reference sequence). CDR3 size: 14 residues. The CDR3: CASSSGQRNTEAFF. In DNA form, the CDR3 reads TGTGCCAGCAGCAGCGGACAGAGGAACACTGAAGCTTTCTTT.

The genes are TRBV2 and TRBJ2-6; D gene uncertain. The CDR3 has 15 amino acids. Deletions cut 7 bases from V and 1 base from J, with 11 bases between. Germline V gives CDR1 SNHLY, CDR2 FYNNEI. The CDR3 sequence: CASISPQSGANVLTF. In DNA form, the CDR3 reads TGTGCCAGCATAAGTCCCCAGTCTGGGGCCAACGTCCTGACTTTC.